This entry is about one T cell receptor beta chain. Its matching antigen is unknown. The data were taken from a study of T cell responses to AZD1222 COVID-19 vaccine. The study's findings and limits: Nearly half of the spike-specific TCRs reportedly recognize variant regions that carry no mutations. The breadth and depth of Spike-specific TCRs increased once two AZD1222 doses had been given. CD4 TCRs linked to vaccination spanned spike, dominating at 160-218 and 743-854.

Unmatched junction bases numbered 7, after V lost 5 bases and J lost 2 bases. The CDR3 contains 15 residues. Germline V gene sequence: CDR1 MNHEY, CDR2 SVGAGI. Clones were read by immunoSEQ multiplex PCR, and TCRdb kept only the in-frame ones, dropping some. The sample includes around 140,000 clones, more than 80% seen only once; the top ten take about 1.5%. The receptor's source is an adult in good health. Sample: peripheral blood, taken on day 0 of AZD1222 vaccination. This chain connects TRBV6-5 to TRBJ2-7; 9 nucleotides agree with TRBD1. Written as DNA, the CDR3 is TGTGCCAGCAGTACCCTGAGACAGGGGGCCTACGAGCAGTACTTC. Residues: CASSTLRQGAYEQYF.